Included here is one T cell receptor beta chain sequence, with context. Only in-frame clones appear in the TCRdb table, and some are missing; sequencing was by immunoSEQ multiplex PCR. The profile covers about 20,000 clones, with 92% appearing a single time and around 1.7% taken by the ten largest. The data are from a study of lymphopenia after photon versus proton radiotherapy. The CDR3 is 15 residues long. The trim removed 2 bases at V and 4 bases at J, leaving 4 bases unmatched. CDR1 is SGDLS, CDR2 YYNGEE, per germline. The source was peripheral blood, collected from a patient treated with photon-based radiotherapy. The V call is TRBV9, the J call TRBJ2-2; 8 nucleotides line up with TRBD2. This TCR came from a woman aged 40 to 55 with cholangiocarcinoma. This CDR3 reads CASSVSGGSTGELFF. In nucleotides, the CDR3 is TGTGCCAGCAGCGTGAGCGGGGGAAGCACCGGGGAGCTGTTTTTT.